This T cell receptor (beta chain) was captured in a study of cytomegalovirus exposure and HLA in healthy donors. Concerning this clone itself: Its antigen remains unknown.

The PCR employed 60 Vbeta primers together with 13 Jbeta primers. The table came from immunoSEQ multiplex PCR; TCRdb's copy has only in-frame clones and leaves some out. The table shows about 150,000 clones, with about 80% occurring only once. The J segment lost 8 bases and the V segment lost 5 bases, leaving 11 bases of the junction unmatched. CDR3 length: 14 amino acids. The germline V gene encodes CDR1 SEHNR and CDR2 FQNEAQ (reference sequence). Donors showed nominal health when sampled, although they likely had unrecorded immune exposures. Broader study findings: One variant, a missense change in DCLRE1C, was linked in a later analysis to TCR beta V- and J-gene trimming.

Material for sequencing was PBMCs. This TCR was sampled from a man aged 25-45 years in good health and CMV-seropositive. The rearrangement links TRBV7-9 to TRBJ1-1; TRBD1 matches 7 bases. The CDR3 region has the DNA TGTGCCAGCAGCCCGGGACAGAGGAGATACGAAGCTTTCTTT. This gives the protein CASSPGQRRYEAFF.